The 17 T cell receptor beta chains presented below share a single source sample, sequenced in a study of blood T cell repertoires in COVID-19. TCRdb's copy holds only in-frame clones and misses some; the assay was immunoSEQ multiplex PCR. This sample carries approximately 260,000 clones, about 88% of them seen once, and the ten largest clones take about 4%. Sequenced sample: peripheral blood. All receptors derive from a man between 18 and 35 years old with active or convalescent COVID-19.

CDR3 in DNA: TGTGCCTGGAGGGACAGCTACACTGAAGCTTTCTTT. This gives the protein CAWRDSYTEAFF. The V gene is TRBV30, the J gene TRBJ1-1; weak D call: TRBD1 (6 bases). Germline lookup yields CDR1 GTSNPN and CDR2 SVGIG (reference sequence). Trimming stripped 3 bases from V and 3 bases from J, with 8 bases between. The CDR3 loop spans 12 amino acids. Full variable domain (outside the CDR3, taken from reference TRBV30 and TRBJ1-1): SQTIHQWPATLVQPVGSPLSLECTVEGTSNPNLYWYRQAAGRGLQLLFYSVGIGQISSEVPQNLSASRPQDRQFILSSKKLLLSDSGFYLCAWRDSYTEAFFGQGTRLTVV.

The chain employs TRBV6-4 and TRBJ2-1, with D perhaps matching TRBD2 (6 bases). The CDR3 spans 15 residues. Germline CDR1 reads MRHNA; CDR2 reads SNTAGT. The ends were cut back, 5 bases at V and 7 bases at J, with 18 bases in the middle. The DNA of the CDR3 is TGTGCCAGCAGTCCCTATCGGAGGGACTGGAATGAGCAGTTCTTC. The encoded protein is CASSPYRRDWNEQFF.

CDR3 protein: CASSSGIPSYNSPLHF. The CDR3 DNA follows: TGCGCCAGCTCCTCCGGGATTCCCTCCTATAATTCACCCCTCCACTTT. V gene TRBV4-1 combines with J gene TRBJ1-6, with D uncertain. V was cut by 8 bases and J by 0 bases, with 14 bases left in between. The CDR3 sequence is 16 residues long. CDR1 is MGHRA, CDR2 YSYEKL, per germline.

This chain joins TRBV9 and TRBJ2-1, with 7 bases that match TRBD2. Germline assignment: CDR1 SGDLS and CDR2 YYNGEE. V was pared by 0 bases and J by 5 bases, with 11 bases of the junction left unmatched. The CDR3 sequence is 17 residues long. CDR3 sequence reads: CASSVGGYWGRDNEQFF. The CDR3 DNA reads as TGTGCCAGCAGCGTAGGAGGCTATTGGGGGAGGGACAATGAGCAGTTCTTC.

The rearrangement joins TRBV30 to TRBJ1-1; D unresolved. Germline loops: CDR1 GTSNPN, CDR2 SVGIG (reference sequence). The V gene lost 4 bases and the J gene lost 10 bases, with 13 bases spanning the gap. The CDR3 contains 11 residues. CDR3 sequence: CAWTQLGRAFF. The CDR3 coding sequence is TGTGCCTGGACCCAGCTAGGTCGAGCTTTCTTT.

The rearrangement uses TRBV11-3 and TRBJ1-1; D unresolved. Trimming removed 5 bases at V and 1 base at J, with 17 bases between. The CDR3 totals 16 residues. Germline V gene sequence: CDR1 SGHNT, CDR2 YENEEA. The CDR3 here is CASSPRLQGGNTEAFF. DNA for the CDR3: TGTGCCAGCAGCCCACGCCTTCAAGGAGGGAACACTGAAGCTTTCTTT.

The rearrangement joins TRBV2 to TRBJ1-4; D is undetermined. The V end lost 1 base, the J end lost 7 bases, and 10 bases lay between the germline ends. CDR1 is SNHLY and CDR2 is FYNNEI in the germline V gene. The CDR3 runs 14 residues. The CDR3 sequence is CASSEGQIAEKLFF. The DNA for the CDR3 is TGTGCCAGCAGTGAAGGCCAGATTGCTGAAAAACTGTTTTTT.

This sequence joins TRBV25-1 and TRBJ2-7; the D gene is possibly TRBD1 (6 bases). Germline V gene sequence: CDR1 MGHDK, CDR2 SYGVNS. The CDR3 has 14 amino acids. Trimming left V 5 bases short and J 3 bases short, with 14 bases between. In DNA, the CDR3 is TGTGCCAGCAGTAAGACAGGTGGAGTCTACGAGCAGTACTTC. Translation: CASSKTGGVYEQYF.

This rearrangement joins TRBV3-1 (or the pseudogene TRBV3-2) to TRBJ1-1, with no clear D. The CDR3 runs 13 residues. Germline loops: CDR1 LGHDT, CDR2 YNNKEL (reference sequence). The ends were cut back, 6 bases at V and 7 bases at J, with 15 bases in the middle. The CDR3 coding sequence is TGTGCCAGCAGTTTTTCAGGCCCCATTGAAGCTTTCTTT. It yields the protein CASSFSGPIEAFF.

The chain has TRBV10-3 and TRBJ1-2, with D maybe TRBD1 (6 bases). The germline CDR1 and CDR2 sequences are ENHRY and SYGVKD. V was trimmed by 1 base and J by 4 bases, leaving 10 bases between them. CDR3 length: 14 residues. CDR3 sequence reads: CAISELQGGYGYTF. The CDR3 coding sequence is TGTGCCATCAGTGAGTTACAGGGTGGCTATGGCTACACCTTC.

The chain joins TRBV6-2 or TRBV6-3 to TRBJ2-7, with D tentatively TRBD2 (5 bases). Germline assignment: CDR1 MNHEY and CDR2 SVGEGT. Trimming pared 0 bases from V and 3 bases from J, leaving 15 bases between. This CDR3 contains 16 residues. In DNA form, the CDR3 reads TGTGCCAGCAGTTACTCGCCTAGCCAATTTAACTACGAGCAGTACTTC. Its protein is CASSYSPSQFNYEQYF.

This clone was counted a single time. The V gene is TRBV29-1, the J gene TRBJ1-1, with a possible D match to TRBD1 (5 bases). Trimming left V 5 bases short and J 1 base short, with 8 bases between. Germline V gene lookup returns CDR1 SQVTM and CDR2 ANQGSEA. The length of the CDR3 is 12 residues. The CDR3 loop is CSVFQGNTEAFF. In DNA form, the CDR3 reads TGCAGCGTTTTCCAGGGGAACACTGAAGCTTTCTTT.

The chain combines TRBV29-1 with TRBJ1-3; D is uncertain. The CDR3 runs to 12 residues. CDR1 and CDR2 from the germline V gene are SQVTM and ANQGSEA. The V and J ends lost 5 bases and 4 bases respectively, with 9 bases between them. The CDR3 spells CSVRTSGNTIYF. Here the CDR3 DNA reads TGCAGCGTTCGGACTTCGGGAAACACCATATATTTT. Full variable domain (remainder filled in from reference TRBV29-1 and TRBJ1-3): SAVISQKPSRDICQRGTSLTIQCQVDSQVTMMFWYRQQPGQSLTLIATANQGSEATYESGFVIDKFPISRPNLTFSTLTVSNMSPEDSSIYLCSVRTSGNTIYFGEGSWLTVV.

The rearrangement links TRBV6-6 to TRBJ1-2; 9 nucleotides align to TRBD1. This CDR3 comprises 14 residues. The junction had 5 bases not matched to a gene; V was cut back by 6 bases and J by 3 bases. In germline, CDR1 is MNHNY, CDR2 SVGAGI (reference sequence). In nucleotides, the CDR3 is TGTGCCAGCAGCCAAGACAGGGGGGACTATGGCTACACCTTC. This translates into CASSQDRGDYGYTF.

The rearrangement links TRBV10-3 to TRBJ2-2; 10 bases are shared with TRBD2. Trimming took 4 bases from V and 6 from J; bases not matched to a gene: 11. CDR3 length: 17 amino acids. Germline V CDR1 and CDR2: ENHRY, SYGVKD. CDR3 sequence: CAISGTKTSGEPGELFF. CDR3 DNA: TGTGCCATCAGTGGGACTAAAACTAGCGGGGAACCCGGGGAGCTGTTTTTT.

The chain employs TRBV5-1 and TRBJ2-3; 9 bases are a match to TRBD2. CDR3 size: 14 residues. Germline CDR1 SGHRS, CDR2 YFSETQ. The V gene end was trimmed by 8 bases and the J gene end by 1 base; junction bases not matched to a gene: 5. CDR3 in DNA: TGCGCCAGTACAATAGCGGGGGGCACAGATACGCAGTATTTT. Translated: CASTIAGGTDTQYF.

The chain carries TRBV5-6 and TRBJ2-7, with unresolved D. From germline, CDR1 is SGHDT and CDR2 YYEEEE. The V end was cut by 0 bases, the J end by 7 bases, with 14 bases between. The CDR3 runs 14 residues. This CDR3 is CASSLDRSPKEQYF. CDR3 DNA sequence: TGTGCCAGCAGCTTGGACAGAAGCCCGAAAGAGCAGTACTTC.